A single sample is the source of the 5 T cell receptor beta chains below, sequenced in a study of T cells after yellow fever vaccination. TCRdb reprocessed the 5' RACE reads via MiXCR and lists one record per CDR3 protein. The sample includes approximately 69,000 distinct CDR3 sequences, about 6% of them seen just once. This specimen was CD4+ T cells sorted from PBMCs, taken about 2 weeks after the first yellow fever vaccination. The receptors here all came from a man younger than 30 who received the YFV17D yellow fever vaccine.

This clonotype was observed a few times. The chain employs TRBV29-1 and TRBJ2-6; TRBD2 matches at 8 bases. Germline V CDR1 and CDR2: SQVTM, ANQGSEA. CDR3 length: 15 residues. J gave up 4 bases and V 7 bases, and 9 bases lay outside the gene matches. In nucleotides, the CDR3 is TGCAGCGCGGGGGGGGAGGGCAGCGGGGCCAACGTCCTGACTTTC. Translating it yields CSAGGEGSGANVLTF.

This clonotype appeared many times. This chain joins TRBV7-2 and TRBJ2-1; 7 nucleotides align to TRBD1. The CDR3 covers 14 residues. Germline CDR1 reads SGHTA; CDR2 reads FQGNSA. V shed 9 bases, J shed 4 bases, and the junction held 9 bases outside the gene matches. The CDR3 sequence: CASRRQGSYNEQFF. DNA of the CDR3: TGTGCCAGTCGGCGACAGGGATCGTACAATGAGCAGTTCTTC.

This clonotype was counted many times. The chain carries TRBV18 and TRBJ2-7, with a possible D match to TRBD1 (6 bases). The CDR3 consists of 15 residues. Germline lookup yields CDR1 KGHSH and CDR2 LQKENI. V lost 3 bases and J lost 0, with 12 bases in between. Here the CDR3 reads CASSPTEGVSYEQYF. The CDR3 region has the DNA TGTGCCAGCTCACCCACCGAGGGGGTCTCCTACGAGCAGTACTTC.

The table lists this clonotype with a few counts. The chain recombines TRBV3-1 with TRBJ1-2, with 7 bases matching TRBD1. The CDR3 is 14 residues long. The germline V gene encodes CDR1 LGHDT and CDR2 YNNKEL (reference sequence). V was pared by 4 bases and J by 6 bases, with 8 bases of the junction left unmatched. DNA for the CDR3: TGTGCCAGCAGCCCAAGGGGGCGCGAGAATGGCTACACCTTC. Protein: CASSPRGRENGYTF.

This clonotype was counted at least ten times. The chain couples TRBV7-6 to TRBJ1-2, with D unresolved. The germline CDR1 and CDR2 sequences are SGHVS and FNYEAQ. The CDR3 extends over 14 amino acids. V lost 3 bases and J 5 bases, leaving 13 bases between the germline ends. The CDR3 here is CASSFTTYGYGYTF. CDR3 DNA: TGTGCCAGCAGCTTCACCACCTATGGGTATGGCTACACCTTC.